This T cell receptor (beta chain) is drawn from a study of shared T cell receptors in the human thymus. Clones were sequenced by immunoSEQ multiplex PCR, and TCRdb holds only the in-frame ones, with some missing. The sample carries hundreds of thousands of clones, roughly 86% recorded once. Trimming cost V 1 base and J 6 bases; bases outside gene matches: 5. Germline V gene data show CDR1 as LNHDA and CDR2 as SQIVND (reference sequence). This CDR3 has 15 residues. This clone was found a few times. These data also featured in a second study, about human thymus T cells.

The receptor's source is a boy under two years old with a congenital heart defect. The sequencing input was thymocytes. This chain connects TRBV19 to TRBJ2-3, with 9 bases lining up with TRBD2. Written as DNA, the CDR3 is TGTGCCAGTAGTATAGGTCTAGCGGGGTTGGATACGCAGTATTTT. This gives the protein CASSIGLAGLDTQYF.